One sample yielded the 4 T cell receptor beta chains listed below, sequenced in a study of blood T cells in healthy people across ages. A second roughly 7 to 12 cycle PCR used barcoded and J-beta primers. TCRdb processed the 5' RACE reads anew with MiXCR; each CDR3 protein has one entry. The table shows 1,500,000 or so distinct CDR3 sequences, with 40% to 45% occurring only once. Sample: blood. The origin of the receptors is a woman younger than 35 in good health.

This clonotype turned up a few times. The chain joins TRBV10-3 to TRBJ1-1, with TRBD1 as a possible D gene (6 bases). V lost 4 bases and J lost 7, with 19 bases in between. This CDR3 region has 15 residues. Germline assignment: CDR1 ENHRY and CDR2 SYGVKD. CDR3 nucleotide sequence: TGTGCCATCAGTGTCTCTGGGGGCGGAGGAGATGAAGCTTTCTTT. Translation gives CAISVSGGGGDEAFF.

Comments on this clonotype: The junction differs from germline at one of its ends, possibly a read error. The V call is TRBV9, the J call TRBJ2-5; perhaps TRBD1 as D (5 bases). Germline CDR1 reads SGDLS; CDR2 reads YYNGEE. CDR3 length: 14 amino acids. The CDR3 DNA sequence: TGTGCCGGCAGCGTGGGTGGGGCCCAAGAGACCCAGTACTTC. The encoded protein is CAGSVGGAQETQYF.

The genes are TRBV21-1 and TRBJ2-7; TRBD1, the table's D call, lacks a check against the DNA. TRBV21-1 is a known pseudogene. The CDR3 totals 15 residues. The CDR3 sequence: CASSKAGTGAYEQYF. Written as DNA, the CDR3 is TGTGCCAGCAGCAAAGCGGGGACAGGGGCCTACGAGCAGTACTTC.

This clonotype showed up just a few times. The V call is TRBV18, the J call TRBJ2-7; D ambiguous. Deletions cut 2 bases from V and 3 bases from J, with 11 bases between. The CDR3 extends over 14 amino acids. Germline V gene data show CDR1 as KGHSH and CDR2 as LQKENI. CDR3 DNA: TGTGCCAGCTCACCAAGGCCGCCGAACTACGAGCAGTACTTC. Translation: CASSPRPPNYEQYF.